This T cell receptor (beta chain) was sequenced during a study of control samples from healthy donors and cancer patients. Profiling relied on immunoSEQ multiplex PCR, and the TCRdb table lists in-frame clones only, not all of them. The sample has about 160,000 clones; about 87% are singletons. V lost 5 bases, J lost 13 bases, and 23 bases lay in between. The CDR3 has 15 amino acids. Germline assignment: CDR1 SEHNR and CDR2 FQNEAQ (reference sequence). The receptor was derived from a man between 25 and 39 years old in good health. This sequence joins TRBV7-9 and TRBJ1-4, with a tentative D call TRBD1 (5 bases). Sequencing was carried out using blood. The CDR3: CASSPHQGQRLRLFF. In nucleotides, the CDR3 is TGTGCCAGCAGCCCGCACCAGGGTCAGCGGTTAAGACTGTTTTTT.